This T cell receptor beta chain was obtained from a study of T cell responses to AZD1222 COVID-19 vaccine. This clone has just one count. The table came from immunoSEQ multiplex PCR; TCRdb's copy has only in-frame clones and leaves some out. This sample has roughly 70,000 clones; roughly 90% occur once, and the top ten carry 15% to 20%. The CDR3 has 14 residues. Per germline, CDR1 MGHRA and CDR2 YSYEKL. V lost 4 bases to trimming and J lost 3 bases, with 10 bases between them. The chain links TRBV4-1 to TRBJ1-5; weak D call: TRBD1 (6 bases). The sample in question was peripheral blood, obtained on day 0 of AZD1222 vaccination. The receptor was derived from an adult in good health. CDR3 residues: CASSPGQYNQPQHF. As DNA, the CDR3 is TGCGCCAGCAGCCCAGGACAGTACAATCAGCCCCAGCATTTT.